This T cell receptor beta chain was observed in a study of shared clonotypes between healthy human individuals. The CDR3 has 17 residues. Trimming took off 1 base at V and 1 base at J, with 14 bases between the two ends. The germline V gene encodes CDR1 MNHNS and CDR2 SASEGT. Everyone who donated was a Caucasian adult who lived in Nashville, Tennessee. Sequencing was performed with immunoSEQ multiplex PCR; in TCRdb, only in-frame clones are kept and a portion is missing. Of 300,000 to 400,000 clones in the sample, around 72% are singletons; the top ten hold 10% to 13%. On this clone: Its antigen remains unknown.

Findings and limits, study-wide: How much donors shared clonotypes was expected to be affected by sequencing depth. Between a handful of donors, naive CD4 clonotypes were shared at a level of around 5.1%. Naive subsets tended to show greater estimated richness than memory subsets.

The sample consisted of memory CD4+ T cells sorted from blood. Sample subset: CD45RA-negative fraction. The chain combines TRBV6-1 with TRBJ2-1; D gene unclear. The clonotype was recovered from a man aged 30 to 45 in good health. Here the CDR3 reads CASSEVLGLRSYNEQFF. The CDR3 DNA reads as TGTGCCAGCAGTGAAGTTTTGGGATTGAGATCCTACAATGAGCAGTTCTTC.